This T cell receptor (beta chain) was recovered during a study of blood T cell repertoires in COVID-19. There are 15 residues in the CDR3. After removal of 1 base from V and 4 bases from J, the junction contained 3 bases not matched to a gene. CDR1 is LNHNV and CDR2 is YYDKDF in the germline V gene (reference sequence). TCRdb's copy holds only in-frame clones and misses some; the assay was immunoSEQ multiplex PCR. The profile covers about 9,200 clones, with roughly nine tenths appearing a single time and more than 8% taken by the ten largest. The receptor comes from a man between 60 and 75 years old with acute or convalescent COVID-19. V gene TRBV15 combines with J gene TRBJ2-3; 9 bases align to TRBD2. Sequencing was done on a sample of peripheral blood. The CDR3, as DNA: TGTGCCACCAGCAGAGGTGCGGGAGGGGCAGATACGCAGTATTTT. The encoded protein is CATSRGAGGADTQYF.